This is a list of T cell receptor beta chains from one sample in a study of shared clonotypes between healthy human individuals. Libraries were prepared by immunoSEQ multiplex PCR; TCRdb keeps only in-frame clonotypes and omits some of them. This repertoire shows approximately 810,000 clones, 85% to 95% found once; its top ten account for 24%. The sample consisted of naive CD8+ T cells sorted from blood. These receptors came from a man between 25 and 39 years old in good health. The CDR3 runs from the conserved cysteine through the conserved F or W. The D gene is left open where the match is weak. Some rows mark clone size as missing; the rest say once, few, many or name a class of expanded clone.

cdr3_nt cdr3_aa clone_size d_call j_call v_call
TGTGCCAGCAGTTTATCGGGCAGTATCTACGAGCAGTACTTC CASSLSGSIYEQYF NA NA TRBJ2-7 TRBV27
TGTGCCACCAGCAAGGGGCGGGAGGGGCTCAGAGATACGCAGTATTTT CATSKGREGLRDTQYF NA TRBD2 TRBJ2-3 TRBV15
TGTGCCAGCAGCTTATCAGGACAGGGGGCGTCTGGGGCCAACGTCCTGACTTTC CASSLSGQGASGANVLTF NA TRBD1 TRBJ2-6 TRBV7-9
TGTGCCAGCAGGCCGGGACTAACATCCTACGAGCAGTACTTC CASRPGLTSYEQYF NA TRBD2 TRBJ2-7 TRBV27
TGTGCCAGCAAGGGTTCAACTGGGGCCAACGTCCTGACTTTC CASKGSTGANVLTF NA NA TRBJ2-6 TRBV9
TGCGCCAGCAGAAGTGACAAAGGAGCCAATGAGCAGTTCTTC CASRSDKGANEQFF NA NA TRBJ2-1 TRBV4-1
TGTGCCAGCAGTTTCTTGACGGAGGGACAGGGGGCAACAGATACGCAGTATTTT CASSFLTEGQGATDTQYF NA TRBD1 TRBJ2-3 TRBV27
TGTGCCAGCAGCTCGCCCTTACGCCACAGGGAAGCGGGAAACACCATATATTTT CASSSPLRHREAGNTIYF NA NA TRBJ1-3 TRBV7-8
TGTGCCAGCAGCTTTGTGGCTAGCGGGAGGGTTGAGACCCAGTACTTC CASSFVASGRVETQYF NA TRBD2 TRBJ2-5 TRBV11-2
TGTGCCACCAGCAGAGATAGGGCCCTCGGAGATACGCAGTATTTT CATSRDRALGDTQYF NA NA TRBJ2-3 TRBV15
TGCGCCAGCAGCCAAGTCGGCTTCTACGAGCAGTACTTC CASSQVGFYEQYF few NA TRBJ2-7 TRBV4-1
TGTGCCAGCAGCTCCCCGCCGGGACAGGTTTTTTTCTTC CASSSPPGQVFFF NA TRBD1 TRBJ2-1 TRBV6-4
TGTGCCAGCAGCAAAAGCGGCAACTCCTACAATGAGCAGTTCTTC CASSKSGNSYNEQFF NA NA TRBJ2-1 TRBV27
TGTGCCAGCAGCTTGGCCGGCAGCAGCAATCAGCCCCAGCATTTT CASSLAGSSNQPQHF NA NA TRBJ1-5 TRBV5-6
TGCGCCAGCAGCCAGGGAGGCTCCTACAATGAGCAGTTCTTC CASSQGGSYNEQFF NA NA TRBJ2-1 TRBV5-1
TGTGCCAGCAGTACTTACAGGGGAGAGACCCAGTACTTC CASSTYRGETQYF NA TRBD1 TRBJ2-5 TRBV6-4
TGTGCCAGCAGTTTAGCGGGAGGTCACAATGAGCAGTTCTTC CASSLAGGHNEQFF NA TRBD2 TRBJ2-1 TRBV27
TGCGCCAGCAGTGAAGTAGGGGGTGAGCAGTTCTTC CASSEVGGEQFF NA NA TRBJ2-1 TRBV10-1
TGCAGCGCCCTATACAATGAGCAGTTCTTC CSALYNEQFF NA NA TRBJ2-1 TRBV29-1
TGTGCCAGCAGCCCCGCCGGCGGCTCTGGAAACACCATATATTTT CASSPAGGSGNTIYF NA NA TRBJ1-3 TRBV9
TGCGCCAGCAGCCAAGCAGACAGCTACGAGCAGTACTTC CASSQADSYEQYF NA NA TRBJ2-7 TRBV4-1
TGTGCCAGCAGTGTTGGACGGAACAATGAGCAGTTCTTC CASSVGRNNEQFF NA NA TRBJ2-1 TRBV27
TGCGCCAGCAGCTTGACTAGCGGTCCCTCCTACGAGCAGTACTTC CASSLTSGPSYEQYF NA TRBD2 TRBJ2-7 TRBV5-1
TGTGCCAGCAGCCTAGGGACAGGGGGAAAGGGCGAGCAGTACTTC CASSLGTGGKGEQYF NA TRBD1 TRBJ2-7 TRBV11-2
TGTGCCAGCACCACGAGTCTTTTGGAGCAGTACTTC CASTTSLLEQYF once NA TRBJ2-7 TRBV6-6
TGTGCCAGCAGCTTAGGACTAGCGGGTCAAGAGACCCAGTACTTC CASSLGLAGQETQYF NA TRBD2 TRBJ2-5 TRBV11-2
TGTGCCAGCAGCTTATCAGGTATCCGACAGAGCGTTCCAAACTTC CASSLSGIRQSVPNF NA NA TRBJ2-4 TRBV7-9
TGTGCCAGTAGTAAGGGCGGGAGCTCCTACAATGAGCAGTTCTTC CASSKGGSSYNEQFF few TRBD2 TRBJ2-1 TRBV19
TGCAGCGCCCCATCGTTAGAGGGGGCATTTTCAAGTGAGCAGTTCTTC CSAPSLEGAFSSEQFF NA TRBD1 TRBJ2-1 TRBV29-1
TGTGCCAGCAGCCCCAGCGGGATCGCGCAAGAGACCCAGTACTTC CASSPSGIAQETQYF NA TRBD2 TRBJ2-5 TRBV7-8
TGCGCCAGCAGCTTGGTGGGAACTAGCGGGCCCCAAGAGACCCAGTACTTC CASSLVGTSGPQETQYF NA TRBD2 TRBJ2-5 TRBV5-1
TGTGCCAGCAGTTTAACAGGGTTGAACACTGAAGCTTTCTTT CASSLTGLNTEAFF NA NA TRBJ1-1 TRBV27
TGTGCCAGCAGTATTGGGGGGGTAAATGAGCAGTTCTTC CASSIGGVNEQFF NA TRBD2 TRBJ2-1 TRBV6-4
TGTGCCAGCAGCCCCGAGGGTGGGTGGAACTACGAGCAGTACTTC CASSPEGGWNYEQYF NA NA TRBJ2-7 TRBV7-9
TGCAGCGTTGACATGGCAGCGAGCACAGATACGCAGTATTTT CSVDMAASTDTQYF NA NA TRBJ2-3 TRBV29-1
TGTGCCAGCAGCTATCTAAGGGGAACAGATACGCAGTATTTT CASSYLRGTDTQYF NA NA TRBJ2-3 TRBV13
TGTGCCAGCAGCCAAGGACTAGCGGGAGTCGGAGCAGATACGCAGTATTTT CASSQGLAGVGADTQYF NA TRBD2 TRBJ2-3 TRBV7-8
TGTGCCAGCAGTTTGGTATCAGGGGGATCCACTGAAGCTTTCTTT CASSLVSGGSTEAFF once TRBD1 TRBJ1-1 TRBV27
TGTGCCAGCAGCCCCCTCGACTCCTACGAGCAGTACTTC CASSPLDSYEQYF NA NA TRBJ2-7 TRBV9
TGTGCCAGCAGCTTAGCGCGGGGCAGGTGGGACAATGAGCAGTTCTTC CASSLARGRWDNEQFF NA NA TRBJ2-1 TRBV7-2
TGTGCCAGCAGCTTAGACCTGGCCCCCTCCTACGAGCAGTACTTC CASSLDLAPSYEQYF NA NA TRBJ2-7 TRBV7-7
TGCGCCAGCAGCCCAGGGGCGTTCCAGGGCCTAGCGGAATCCTACAATGAGCAGTTCTTC CASSPGAFQGLAESYNEQFF NA NA TRBJ2-1 TRBV4-3
TGTGCCAGCAGTGAAGGGTGGGGTAGGACTAGCGTCGATGAGCAGTTCTTC CASSEGWGRTSVDEQFF NA TRBD2 TRBJ2-1 TRBV6-1
TGTGCCATCAGTGAATCCAGGACTGGCCTCACCTACAATGAGCAGTTCTTC CAISESRTGLTYNEQFF NA NA TRBJ2-1 TRBV10-3
TGCGCCAGCAGGGAGAGCACTGAAGCTTTCTTT CASRESTEAFF NA NA TRBJ1-1 TRBV4-1
TGTGCCAGCAGCTACAACACAGATACGCAGTATTTT CASSYNTDTQYF NA NA TRBJ2-3 TRBV5-4
TGCAGCGTCCGGACTAGCGGGAGCTACGAGCAGTACTTC CSVRTSGSYEQYF NA TRBD2 TRBJ2-7 TRBV29-1